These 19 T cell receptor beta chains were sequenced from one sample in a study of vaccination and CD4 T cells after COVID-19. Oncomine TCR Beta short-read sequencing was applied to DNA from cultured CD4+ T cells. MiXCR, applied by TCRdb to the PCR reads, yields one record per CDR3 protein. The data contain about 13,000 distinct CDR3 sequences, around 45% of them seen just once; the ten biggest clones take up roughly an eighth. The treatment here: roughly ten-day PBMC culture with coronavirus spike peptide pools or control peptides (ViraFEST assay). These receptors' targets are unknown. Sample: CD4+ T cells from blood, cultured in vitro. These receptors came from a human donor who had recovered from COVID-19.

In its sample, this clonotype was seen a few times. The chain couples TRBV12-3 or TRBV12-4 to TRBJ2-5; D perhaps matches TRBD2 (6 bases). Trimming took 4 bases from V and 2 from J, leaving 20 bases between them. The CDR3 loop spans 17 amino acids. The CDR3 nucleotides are TGTGCCAGCAGTTCAGTTGGGGGGTACTCAGTACAAGAGACCCAGTACTTC. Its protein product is CASSSVGGYSVQETQYF.

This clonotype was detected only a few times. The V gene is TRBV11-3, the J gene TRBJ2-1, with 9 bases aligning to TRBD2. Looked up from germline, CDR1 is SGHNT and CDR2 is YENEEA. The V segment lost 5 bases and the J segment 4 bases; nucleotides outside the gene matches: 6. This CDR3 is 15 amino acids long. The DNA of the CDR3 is TGTGCCAGCAGCATTATAGCGGGGGTTTACAATGAGCAGTTCTTC. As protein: CASSIIAGVYNEQFF. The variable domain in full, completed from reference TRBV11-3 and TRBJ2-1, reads EAGVVQSPRYKIIEKKQPVAFWCNPISGHNTLYWYLQNLGQGPELLIRYENEEAVDDSQLPKDRFSAERLKGVDSTLKIQPAELGDSAVYLCASSIIAGVYNEQFFGPGTRLTVL.

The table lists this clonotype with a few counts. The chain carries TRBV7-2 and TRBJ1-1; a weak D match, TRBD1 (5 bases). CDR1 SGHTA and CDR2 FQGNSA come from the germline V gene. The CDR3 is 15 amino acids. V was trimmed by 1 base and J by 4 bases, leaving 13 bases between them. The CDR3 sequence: CASSLVPVGVTEAFF. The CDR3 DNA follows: TGTGCCAGCAGCTTAGTCCCGGTAGGGGTCACTGAAGCTTTCTTT.

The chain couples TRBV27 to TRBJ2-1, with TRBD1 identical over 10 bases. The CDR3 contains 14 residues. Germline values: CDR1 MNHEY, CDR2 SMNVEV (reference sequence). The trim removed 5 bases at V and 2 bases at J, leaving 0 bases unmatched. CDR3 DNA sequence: TGTGCCAGCAGTGGGACAGGGGCCTACAATGAGCAGTTCTTC. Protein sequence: CASSGTGAYNEQFF.

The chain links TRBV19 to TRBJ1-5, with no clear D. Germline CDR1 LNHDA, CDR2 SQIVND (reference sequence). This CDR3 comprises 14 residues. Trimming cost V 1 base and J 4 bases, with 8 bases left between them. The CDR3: CASSIGWVNQPQHF. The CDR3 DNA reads TGTGCCAGTAGTATAGGCTGGGTAAATCAGCCCCAGCATTTT.

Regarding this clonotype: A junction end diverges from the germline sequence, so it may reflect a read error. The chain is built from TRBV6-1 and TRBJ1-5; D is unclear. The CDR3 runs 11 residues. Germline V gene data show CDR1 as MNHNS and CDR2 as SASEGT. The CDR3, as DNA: TGTGCCAGCAGTGCGAATCGGCCCCAGCATTTT. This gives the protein CASSANRPQHF.

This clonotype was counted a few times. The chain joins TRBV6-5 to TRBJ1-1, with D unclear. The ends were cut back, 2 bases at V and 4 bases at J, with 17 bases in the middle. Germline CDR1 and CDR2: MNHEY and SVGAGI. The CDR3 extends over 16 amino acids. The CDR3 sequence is CASSYPAGGLGTEAFF. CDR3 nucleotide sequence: TGTGCCAGCAGTTACCCGGCTGGTGGGTTGGGCACTGAAGCTTTCTTT.

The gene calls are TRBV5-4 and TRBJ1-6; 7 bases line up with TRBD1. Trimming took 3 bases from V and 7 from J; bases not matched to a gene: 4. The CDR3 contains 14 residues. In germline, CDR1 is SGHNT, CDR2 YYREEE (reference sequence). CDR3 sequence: CASSSGTENSPLHF. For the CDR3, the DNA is TGTGCCAGCAGCTCCGGGACAGAGAATTCACCCCTCCACTTT.

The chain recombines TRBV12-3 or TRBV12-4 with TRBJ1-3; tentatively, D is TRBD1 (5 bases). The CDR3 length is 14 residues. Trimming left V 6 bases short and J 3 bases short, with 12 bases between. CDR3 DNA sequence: TGTGCCAGCAGCCGGGGGACGTTTGGAAACACCATATATTTT. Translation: CASSRGTFGNTIYF.

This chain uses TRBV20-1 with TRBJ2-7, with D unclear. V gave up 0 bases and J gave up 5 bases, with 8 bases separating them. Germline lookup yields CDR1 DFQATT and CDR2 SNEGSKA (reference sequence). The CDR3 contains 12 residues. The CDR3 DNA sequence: TGCAGTGCTAGAGATCCTCTGCACGAGCAGTACTTC. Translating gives CSARDPLHEQYF.

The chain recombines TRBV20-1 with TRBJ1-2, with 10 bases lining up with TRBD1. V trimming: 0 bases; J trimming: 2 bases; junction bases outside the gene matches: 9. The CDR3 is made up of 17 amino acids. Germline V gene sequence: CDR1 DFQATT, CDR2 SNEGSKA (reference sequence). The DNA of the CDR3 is TGCAGTGCTAGAGATCAGAGACAGGGGGCGTGGAACTATGGCTACACCTTC. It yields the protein CSARDQRQGAWNYGYTF.

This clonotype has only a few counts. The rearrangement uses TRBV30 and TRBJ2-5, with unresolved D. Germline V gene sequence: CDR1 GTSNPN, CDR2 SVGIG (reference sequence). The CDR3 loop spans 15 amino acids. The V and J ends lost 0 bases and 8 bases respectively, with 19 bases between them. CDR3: CAWSVISPVGGTQYF. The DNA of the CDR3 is TGTGCCTGGAGTGTAATATCGCCCGTGGGTGGTACCCAGTACTTC.

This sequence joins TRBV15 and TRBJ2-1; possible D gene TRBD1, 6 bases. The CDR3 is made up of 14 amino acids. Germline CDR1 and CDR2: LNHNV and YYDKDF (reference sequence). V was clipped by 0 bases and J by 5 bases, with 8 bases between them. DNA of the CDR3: TGTGCCACCAGCAGAGATGGGACAAACAATGAGCAGTTCTTC. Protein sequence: CATSRDGTNNEQFF.

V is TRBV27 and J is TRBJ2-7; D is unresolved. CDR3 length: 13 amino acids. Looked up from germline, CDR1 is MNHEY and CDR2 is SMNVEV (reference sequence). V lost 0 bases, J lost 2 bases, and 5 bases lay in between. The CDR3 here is CASSLSAPYEQYF. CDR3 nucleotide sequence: TGTGCCAGCAGTTTATCGGCCCCCTACGAGCAGTACTTC.

The CDR3 protein is CASSLGTVDSYEQYF. In nucleotides, the CDR3 is TGTGCCAGCAGCCTCGGGACAGTAGACTCCTACGAGCAGTACTTC. The chain joins TRBV5-5 to TRBJ2-7, with 7 bases lining up with TRBD1. Germline-derived CDR1 and CDR2 are SGHKS and YYEKEE (reference sequence). The V and J ends lost 4 bases and 0 bases, in that order; junction bases with no gene match: 7. This CDR3 has 15 amino acids.

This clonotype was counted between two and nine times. The CDR3 protein is CASSASGQNTEAFF. For the CDR3, the DNA is TGTGCCAGCAGTGCCTCAGGGCAAAACACTGAAGCTTTCTTT. The V gene is TRBV2, the J gene TRBJ1-1, with D possibly TRBD1 on 5 matching bases. With 4 bases removed from V and 2 bases from J, the gap between germline ends came to 11 bases. The CDR3 is 14 residues long. Germline values: CDR1 SNHLY, CDR2 FYNNEI.

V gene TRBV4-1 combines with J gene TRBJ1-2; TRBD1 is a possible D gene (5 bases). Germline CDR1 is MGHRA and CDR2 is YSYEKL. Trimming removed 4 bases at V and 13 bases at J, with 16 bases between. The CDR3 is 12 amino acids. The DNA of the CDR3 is TGCGCCAGCAGCCGTCCTGGGGACGCGGCCACCTTC. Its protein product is CASSRPGDAATF.

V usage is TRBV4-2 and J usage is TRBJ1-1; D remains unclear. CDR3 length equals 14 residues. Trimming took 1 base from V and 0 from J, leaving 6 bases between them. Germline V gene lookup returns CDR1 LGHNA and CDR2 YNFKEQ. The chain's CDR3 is CASSQGVLNTEAFF. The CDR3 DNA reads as TGTGCCAGCAGCCAAGGAGTCCTGAACACTGAAGCTTTCTTT.

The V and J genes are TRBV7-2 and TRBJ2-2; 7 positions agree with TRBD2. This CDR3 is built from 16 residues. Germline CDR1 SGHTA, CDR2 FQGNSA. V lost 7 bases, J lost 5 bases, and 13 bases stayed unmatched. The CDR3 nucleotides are TGTGCCAGCAACCCATATGGACTAGGGGCTACCGGGGAGCTGTTTTTT. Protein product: CASNPYGLGATGELFF.